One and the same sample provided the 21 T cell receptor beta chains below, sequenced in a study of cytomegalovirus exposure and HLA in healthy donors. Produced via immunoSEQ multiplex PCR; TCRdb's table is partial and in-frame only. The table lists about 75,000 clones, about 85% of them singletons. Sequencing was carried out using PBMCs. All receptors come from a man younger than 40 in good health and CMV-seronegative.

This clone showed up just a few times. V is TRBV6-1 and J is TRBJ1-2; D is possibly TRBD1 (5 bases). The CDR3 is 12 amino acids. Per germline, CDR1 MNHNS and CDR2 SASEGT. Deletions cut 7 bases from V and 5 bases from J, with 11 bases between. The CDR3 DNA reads TGTGCCAGCAACCCGGACACTTATGGCTACACCTTC. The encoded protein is CASNPDTYGYTF.

CDR3 DNA sequence: TGTGCCAGCAGCCGGGGGGTGAACACTGAAGCTTTCTTT. Encoded protein: CASSRGVNTEAFF. The chain has TRBV6-5 and TRBJ1-1; D may be TRBD1 (5 bases). V was cut by 6 bases and J by 0 bases, with 8 bases left in between. Per germline, CDR1 MNHEY and CDR2 SVGAGI. There are 13 residues in the CDR3.

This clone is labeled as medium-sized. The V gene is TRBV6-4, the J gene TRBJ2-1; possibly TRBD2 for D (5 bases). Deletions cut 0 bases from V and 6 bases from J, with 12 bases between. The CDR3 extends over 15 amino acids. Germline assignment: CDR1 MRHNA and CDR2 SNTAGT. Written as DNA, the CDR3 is TGTGCCAGCAGTGACTCGAGCGAGGGTTCCAATGAGCAGTTCTTC. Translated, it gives CASSDSSEGSNEQFF.

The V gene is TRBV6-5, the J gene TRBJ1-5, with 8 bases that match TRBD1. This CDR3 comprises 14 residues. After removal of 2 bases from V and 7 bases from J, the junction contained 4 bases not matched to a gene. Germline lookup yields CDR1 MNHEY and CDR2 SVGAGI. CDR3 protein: CASSYANRGQPQHF. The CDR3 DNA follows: TGTGCCAGCAGTTACGCCAACAGGGGGCAGCCCCAGCATTTT.

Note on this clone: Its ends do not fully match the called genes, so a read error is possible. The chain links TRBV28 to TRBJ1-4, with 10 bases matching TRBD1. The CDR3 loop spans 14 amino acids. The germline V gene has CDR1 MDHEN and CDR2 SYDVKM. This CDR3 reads CASTLGTGAEKLFF. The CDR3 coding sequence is TGTGCCAGCACTTTAGGGACAGGGGCCGAAAAACTGTTTTTT.

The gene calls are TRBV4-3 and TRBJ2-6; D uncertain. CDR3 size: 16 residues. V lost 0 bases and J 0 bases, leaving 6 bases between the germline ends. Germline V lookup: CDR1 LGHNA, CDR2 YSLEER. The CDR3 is CASSQEGVSGANVLTF. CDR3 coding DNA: TGCGCCAGCAGCCAAGAGGGCGTCTCTGGGGCCAACGTCCTGACTTTC.

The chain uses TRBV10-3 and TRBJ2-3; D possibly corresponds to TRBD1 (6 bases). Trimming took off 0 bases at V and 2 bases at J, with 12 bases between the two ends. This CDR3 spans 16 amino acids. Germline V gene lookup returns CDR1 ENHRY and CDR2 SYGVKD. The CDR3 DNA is TGTGCCATCAGTGAGTCTGGTAGGGGGACCACAGATACGCAGTATTTT. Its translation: CAISESGRGTTDTQYF.

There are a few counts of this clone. The CDR3 spells CASSSGARGNGYTF. The CDR3 DNA is TGTGCCAGCAGCTCTGGGGCCAGGGGGAACGGCTACACCTTC. The rearrangement joins TRBV28 to TRBJ1-2; 7 nucleotides align to TRBD1. Trimming removed 6 bases from V and 8 bases from J; junction bases left unmatched: 12. The CDR3 spans 14 residues. Germline loops: CDR1 MDHEN, CDR2 SYDVKM.

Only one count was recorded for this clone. CDR3 bases: TGTGCCAGCAGCTCCGGGACAGGGTTACGCGAGACCCAGTACTTC. This encodes CASSSGTGLRETQYF. The chain carries TRBV5-4 and TRBJ2-5, with 9 bases identical to TRBD1. This CDR3 spans 15 amino acids. Per the germline V gene, CDR1 is SGHNT and CDR2 is YYREEE (reference sequence). V lost 3 bases, J lost 5 bases, and 8 bases stayed unmatched.

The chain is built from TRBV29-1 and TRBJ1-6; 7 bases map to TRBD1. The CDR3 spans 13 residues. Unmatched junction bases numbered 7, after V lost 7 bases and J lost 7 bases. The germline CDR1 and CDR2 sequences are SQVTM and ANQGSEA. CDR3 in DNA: TGCAGCGGTTCACAGGGGTCGAATTCACCCCTCCACTTT. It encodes CSGSQGSNSPLHF.

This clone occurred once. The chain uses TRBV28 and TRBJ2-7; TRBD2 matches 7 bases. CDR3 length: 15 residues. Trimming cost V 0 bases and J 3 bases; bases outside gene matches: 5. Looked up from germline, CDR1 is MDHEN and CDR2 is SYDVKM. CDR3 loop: CASSLWLAGNYEQYV. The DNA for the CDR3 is TGTGCCAGCAGTTTATGGTTAGCGGGTAACTACGAGCAGTACGTC.

Written as DNA, the CDR3 is TGTGCCAGCAGCGCCAGGGGGATACAGTGGACAGATACGCAGTATTTT. This sequence encodes CASSARGIQWTDTQYF. This chain links TRBV13 with TRBJ2-3; the match to TRBD1 covers 7 bases. Germline V gene sequence: CDR1 PRHDT, CDR2 FYEKMQ (reference sequence). The CDR3 consists of 16 residues. Unmatched junction bases numbered 11, after V lost 5 bases and J lost 3 bases.

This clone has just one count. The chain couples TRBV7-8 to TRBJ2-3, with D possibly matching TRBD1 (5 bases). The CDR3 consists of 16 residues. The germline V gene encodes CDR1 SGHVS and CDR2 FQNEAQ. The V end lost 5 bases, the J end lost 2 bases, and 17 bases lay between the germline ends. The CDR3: CASSPKTAINTDTQYF. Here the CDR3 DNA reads TGTGCCAGCAGCCCTAAGACAGCAATCAACACAGATACGCAGTATTTT. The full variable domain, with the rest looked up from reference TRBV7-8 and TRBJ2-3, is GAGVSQSPRYKVAKRGQDVALRCDPISGHVSLFWYQQALGQGPEFLTYFQNEAQLDKSGLPSDRFFAERPEGSVSTLKIQRTQQEDSAVYLCASSPKTAINTDTQYFGPGTRLTVL.

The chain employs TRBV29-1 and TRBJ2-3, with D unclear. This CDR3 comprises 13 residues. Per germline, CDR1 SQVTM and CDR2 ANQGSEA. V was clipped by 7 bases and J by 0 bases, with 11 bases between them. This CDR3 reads CSASGSSTDTQYF. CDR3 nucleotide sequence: TGCAGCGCTTCAGGATCTAGCACAGATACGCAGTATTTT.

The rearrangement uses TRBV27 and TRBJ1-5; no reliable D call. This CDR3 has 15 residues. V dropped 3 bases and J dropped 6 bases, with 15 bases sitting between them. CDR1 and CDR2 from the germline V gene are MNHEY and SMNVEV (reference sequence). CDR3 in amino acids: CASSFSPHPSQPQHF. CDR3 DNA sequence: TGTGCCAGCAGTTTTTCCCCCCACCCGAGTCAGCCCCAGCATTTT.

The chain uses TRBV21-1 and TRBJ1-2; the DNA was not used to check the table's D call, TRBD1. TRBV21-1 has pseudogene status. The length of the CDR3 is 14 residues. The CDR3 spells CASSAHDRIYGYTF. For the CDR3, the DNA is TGTGCCAGCAGCGCCCACGACAGGATTTATGGCTACACCTTC.

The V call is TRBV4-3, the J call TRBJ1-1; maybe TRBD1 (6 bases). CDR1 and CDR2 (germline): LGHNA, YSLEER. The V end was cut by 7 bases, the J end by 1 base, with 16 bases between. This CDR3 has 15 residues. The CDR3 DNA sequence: TGCGCCAGCAACCACCAGGGGCGCCCGAACACTGAAGCTTTCTTT. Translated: CASNHQGRPNTEAFF.

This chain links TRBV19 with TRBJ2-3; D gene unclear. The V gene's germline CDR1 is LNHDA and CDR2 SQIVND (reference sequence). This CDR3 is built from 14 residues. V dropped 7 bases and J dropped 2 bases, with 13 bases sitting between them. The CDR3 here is CASTHGYNTDTQYF. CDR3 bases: TGTGCCAGTACTCACGGTTATAACACAGATACGCAGTATTTT.

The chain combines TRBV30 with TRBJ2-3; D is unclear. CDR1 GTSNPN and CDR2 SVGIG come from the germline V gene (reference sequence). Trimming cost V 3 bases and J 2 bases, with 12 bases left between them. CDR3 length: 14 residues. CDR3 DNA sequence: TGTGCCTGGAGCTTGCTCAGGCTCACAGATACGCAGTATTTT. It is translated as CAWSLLRLTDTQYF.

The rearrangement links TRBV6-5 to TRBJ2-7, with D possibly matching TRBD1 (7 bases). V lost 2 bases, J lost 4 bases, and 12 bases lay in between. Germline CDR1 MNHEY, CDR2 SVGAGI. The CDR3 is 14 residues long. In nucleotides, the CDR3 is TGTGCCAGCAGTTACGGGCAGGGGGGTTACGAGCAGTACTTC. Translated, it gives CASSYGQGGYEQYF.

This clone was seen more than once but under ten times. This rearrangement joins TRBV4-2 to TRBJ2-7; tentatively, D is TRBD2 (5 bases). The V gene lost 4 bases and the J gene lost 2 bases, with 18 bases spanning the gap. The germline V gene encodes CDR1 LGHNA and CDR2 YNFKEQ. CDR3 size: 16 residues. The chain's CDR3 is CASSREQQRPPYEQYF. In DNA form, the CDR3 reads TGTGCCAGCAGCCGCGAGCAACAGCGGCCTCCCTACGAGCAGTACTTC.